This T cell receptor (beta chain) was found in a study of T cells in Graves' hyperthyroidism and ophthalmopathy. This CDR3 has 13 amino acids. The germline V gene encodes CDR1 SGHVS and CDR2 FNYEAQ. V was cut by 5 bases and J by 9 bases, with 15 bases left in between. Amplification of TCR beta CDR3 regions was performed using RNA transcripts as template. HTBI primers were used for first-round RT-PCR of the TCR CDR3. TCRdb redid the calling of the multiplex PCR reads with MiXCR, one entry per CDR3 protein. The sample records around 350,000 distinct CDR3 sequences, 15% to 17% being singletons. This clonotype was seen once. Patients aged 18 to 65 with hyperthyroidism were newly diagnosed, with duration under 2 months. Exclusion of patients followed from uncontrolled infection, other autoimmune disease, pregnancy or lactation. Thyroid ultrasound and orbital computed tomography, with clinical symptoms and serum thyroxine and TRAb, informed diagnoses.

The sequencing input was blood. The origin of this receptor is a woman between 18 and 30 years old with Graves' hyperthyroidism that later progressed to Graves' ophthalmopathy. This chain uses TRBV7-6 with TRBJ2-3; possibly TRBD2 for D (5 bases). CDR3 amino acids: CASSILDPATQYF. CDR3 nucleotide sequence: TGTGCCAGCAGCATACTAGATCCAGCCACGCAGTATTTT. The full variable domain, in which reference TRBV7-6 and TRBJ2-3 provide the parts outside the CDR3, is GAGVSQSPRYKVTKRGQDVALRCDPISGHVSLYWYRQALGQGPEFLTYFNYEAQQDKSGLPNDRFSAERPEGSISTLTIQRTEQRDSAMYRCASSILDPATQYFGPGTRLTVL.